This T cell receptor beta chain emerged from a study of blood T cells in healthy people across ages. Study results and limitations: Leaving the PBMCs unsorted stopped any conclusive comparison of naive versus antigen-experienced cells.

To note about this clonotype: Antigen: not known.

For the second PCR, which ran for 7 to 11 cycles, a sample-barcoded 5' primer and a J-beta primer mix were used. MiXCR, run by TCRdb on the 5' RACE reads, gives a single entry per CDR3 protein. The data show more than 700,000 distinct CDR3 sequences, about 55% seen once. Per sample, no less than 5.5 micrograms of total RNA were extracted. Trimming took 7 bases from V and 2 from J, leaving 19 bases between them. In germline, CDR1 is LGHDT, CDR2 YNNKEL (reference sequence). This CDR3 has 16 amino acids. The sequenced sample was blood. The chain carries TRBV3-1 and TRBJ2-3; D might be TRBD2 (6 bases). This TCR was recovered from a man older than 75 in good health. The CDR3 is CASIKGPLAPTDTQYF. The DNA for the CDR3 is TGTGCCAGCATCAAAGGCCCCCTAGCGCCCACAGATACGCAGTATTTT.